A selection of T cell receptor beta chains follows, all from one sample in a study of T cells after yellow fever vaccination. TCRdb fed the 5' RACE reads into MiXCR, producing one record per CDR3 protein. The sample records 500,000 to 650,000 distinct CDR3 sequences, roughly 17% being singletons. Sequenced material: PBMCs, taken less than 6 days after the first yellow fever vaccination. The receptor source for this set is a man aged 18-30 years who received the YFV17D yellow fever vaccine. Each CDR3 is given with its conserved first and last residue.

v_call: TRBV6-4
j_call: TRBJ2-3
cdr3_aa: CASSVLAGGGDTQYF

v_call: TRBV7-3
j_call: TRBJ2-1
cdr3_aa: CASSLTSGGYNEQFF

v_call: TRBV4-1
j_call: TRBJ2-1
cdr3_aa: CASSLRTSGGANEQFF

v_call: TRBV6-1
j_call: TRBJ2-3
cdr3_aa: CASSPNRGPTTDTQYF

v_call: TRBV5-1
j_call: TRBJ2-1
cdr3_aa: CASSVSGQGLFLPRNEQFF

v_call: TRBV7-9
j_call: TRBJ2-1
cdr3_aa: CASPGGVSYNEQFF

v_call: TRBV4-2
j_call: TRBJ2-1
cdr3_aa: CASSQVALSVEQFF

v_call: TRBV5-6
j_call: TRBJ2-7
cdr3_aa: CASSLAGTIPYEQYF

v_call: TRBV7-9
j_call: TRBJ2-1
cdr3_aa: CASSLAKGYNEQFF

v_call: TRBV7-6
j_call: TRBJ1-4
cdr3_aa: CASSFSRDNEKLFF

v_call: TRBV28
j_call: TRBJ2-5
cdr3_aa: CASSLERGRETQYF

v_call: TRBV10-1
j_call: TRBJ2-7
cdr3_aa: CASSEGTWGTHEQYF

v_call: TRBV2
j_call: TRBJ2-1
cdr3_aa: CASSKGANEQFF

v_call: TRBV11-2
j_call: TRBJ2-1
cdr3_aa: CASSPLIGVRNEQFF

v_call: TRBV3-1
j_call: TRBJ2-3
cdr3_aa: CASSQEATKTDTQYF

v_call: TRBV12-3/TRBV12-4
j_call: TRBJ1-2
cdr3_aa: CAITNRRAGNYGYTF

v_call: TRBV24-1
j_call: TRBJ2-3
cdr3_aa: CATRDGKRAASTDTQYF

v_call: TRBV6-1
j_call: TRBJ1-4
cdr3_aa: CASSMRKLFF

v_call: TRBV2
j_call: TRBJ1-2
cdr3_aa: CASRPWPRGYTF

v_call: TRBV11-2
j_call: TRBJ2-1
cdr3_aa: CASRTDTNEQFF

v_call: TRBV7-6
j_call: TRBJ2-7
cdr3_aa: CASSQTEIYEQYF

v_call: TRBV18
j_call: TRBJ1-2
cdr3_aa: CASSPRADGSYYGYTF

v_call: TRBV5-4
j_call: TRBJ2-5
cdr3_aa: CASSPEVTQETQYF

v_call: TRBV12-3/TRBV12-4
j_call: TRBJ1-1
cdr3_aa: CASSLISGRTEAFF

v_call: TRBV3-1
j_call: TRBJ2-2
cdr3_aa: CASSPQVNTGELFF

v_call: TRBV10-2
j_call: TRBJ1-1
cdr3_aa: CASSESTIYTEAFF

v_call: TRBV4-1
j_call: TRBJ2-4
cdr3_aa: CASSRGGPLAKNIQYF

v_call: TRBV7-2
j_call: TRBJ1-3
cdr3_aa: CASSERVSGNTIYF

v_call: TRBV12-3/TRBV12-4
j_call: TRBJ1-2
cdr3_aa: CASSPGTGINYGYTF

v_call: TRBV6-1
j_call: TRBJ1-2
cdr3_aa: CASSGQEGAYGYTF

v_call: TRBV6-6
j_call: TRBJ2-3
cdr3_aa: CASTHGSGDTQYF

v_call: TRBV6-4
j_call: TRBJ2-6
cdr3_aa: CASSDSGGAGANVLTF

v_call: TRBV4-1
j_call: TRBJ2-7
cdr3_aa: CASSQGLAGSYEQYF

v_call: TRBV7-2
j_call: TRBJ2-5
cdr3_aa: CASSLGGANQETQYF

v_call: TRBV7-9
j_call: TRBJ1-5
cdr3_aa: CASSPSFSNQPQHF

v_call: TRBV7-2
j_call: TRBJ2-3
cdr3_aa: CASTTWGLGVPDTQYF

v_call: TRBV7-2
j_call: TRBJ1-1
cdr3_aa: CASRTRDGYAEAFF

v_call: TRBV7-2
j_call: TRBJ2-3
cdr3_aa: CASSLVGGGDTQYF

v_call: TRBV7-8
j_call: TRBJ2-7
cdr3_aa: CASSYTGGEYNEQYF

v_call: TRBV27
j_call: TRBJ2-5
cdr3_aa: CASSLNRLGETQYF